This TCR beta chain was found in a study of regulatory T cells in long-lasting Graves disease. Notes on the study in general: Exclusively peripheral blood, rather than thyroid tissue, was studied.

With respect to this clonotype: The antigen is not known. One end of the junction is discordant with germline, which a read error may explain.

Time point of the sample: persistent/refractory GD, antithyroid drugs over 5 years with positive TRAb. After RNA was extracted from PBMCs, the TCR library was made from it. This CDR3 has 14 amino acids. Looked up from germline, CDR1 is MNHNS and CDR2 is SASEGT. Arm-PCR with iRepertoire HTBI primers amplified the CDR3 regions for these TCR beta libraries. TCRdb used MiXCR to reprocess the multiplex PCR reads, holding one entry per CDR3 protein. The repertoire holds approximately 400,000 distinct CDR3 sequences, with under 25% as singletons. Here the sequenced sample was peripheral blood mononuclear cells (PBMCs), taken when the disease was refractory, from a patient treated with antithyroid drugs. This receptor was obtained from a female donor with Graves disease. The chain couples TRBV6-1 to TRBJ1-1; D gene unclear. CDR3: CASSPSLGNAEAFF. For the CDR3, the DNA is TGTGCCAGCAGTCCGTCGCTGGGGAACGCTGAAGCTTTCTTT.